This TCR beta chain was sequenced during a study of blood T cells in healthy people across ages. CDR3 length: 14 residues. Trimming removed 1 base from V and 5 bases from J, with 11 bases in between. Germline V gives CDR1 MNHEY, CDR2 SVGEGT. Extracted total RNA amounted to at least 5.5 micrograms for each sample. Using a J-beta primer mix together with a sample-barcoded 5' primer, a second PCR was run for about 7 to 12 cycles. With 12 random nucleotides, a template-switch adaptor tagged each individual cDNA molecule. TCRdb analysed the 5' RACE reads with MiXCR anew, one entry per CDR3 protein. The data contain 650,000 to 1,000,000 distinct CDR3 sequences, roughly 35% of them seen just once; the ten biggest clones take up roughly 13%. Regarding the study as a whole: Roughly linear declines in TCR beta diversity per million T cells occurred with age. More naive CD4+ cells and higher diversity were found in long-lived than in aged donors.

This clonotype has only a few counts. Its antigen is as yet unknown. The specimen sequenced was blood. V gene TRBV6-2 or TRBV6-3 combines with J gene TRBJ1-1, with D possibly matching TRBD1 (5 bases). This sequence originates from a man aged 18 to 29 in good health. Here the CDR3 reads CASSYYVEGTEAFF. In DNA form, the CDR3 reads TGTGCCAGCAGTTACTATGTGGAGGGGACTGAAGCTTTCTTT.